This is a list of T cell receptor beta chains from one sample in a study of cytomegalovirus exposure and HLA in healthy donors. This table comes from immunoSEQ multiplex PCR, and its TCRdb copy is limited to in-frame clones, with some not included. The sample holds approximately 120,000 clones, roughly 76% seen once. Sequencing input: PBMCs. All receptors come from a woman in her forties in good health and CMV-seropositive. CDR3s include the opening cysteine and the closing phenylalanine or tryptophan. A D gene is named only where the DNA matches it firmly. Not every row has a clone size; where given, it reads once, few, many or a size class.

d_gene	v_gene	j_gene	abundance	CDR3aa	CDR3nt
.	TRBV6-4	TRBJ1-3	.	CASKATGDSGNTIYF	TGTGCCAGCAAAGCGACAGGCGACTCTGGAAACACCATATATTTT
.	TRBV19	TRBJ1-1	.	CASSKIQGAEAFF	TGTGCCAGTAGTAAAATTCAGGGTGCGGAAGCTTTCTTT
TRBD2	TRBV5-1	TRBJ2-7	.	CASSSTGLAGVYEQYF	TGCGCCAGCAGCTCCACGGGACTAGCGGGGGTCTACGAGCAGTACTTC
.	TRBV5-1	TRBJ1-1	.	CASRPGVRNTEAFF	TGCGCCAGCAGACCGGGGGTTAGGAACACTGAAGCTTTCTTT
TRBD1	TRBV6-1	TRBJ1-3	few	CASSEQGGSGNTIYF	TGTGCCAGCAGTGAACAGGGGGGCTCTGGAAACACCATATATTTT
TRBD2	TRBV7-6	TRBJ2-1	.	CASSSVAGGLGEQFF	TGTGCCAGCAGCTCCGTGGCGGGGGGGCTCGGTGAGCAGTTCTTC
.	TRBV5-1	TRBJ2-3	.	CASSLEGTDTQYF	TGCGCCAGCAGCTTGGAGGGGACAGATACGCAGTATTTT
.	TRBV5-4	TRBJ1-1	.	CASSFGLGWAAEAFF	TGTGCCAGCAGCTTTGGACTCGGATGGGCAGCTGAAGCTTTCTTT
.	TRBV30	TRBJ2-7	.	CAWSSPRGEQYF	TGTGCCTGGAGTAGCCCACGGGGAGAGCAGTACTTC
.	TRBV5-1	TRBJ2-5	.	CASSLDRSRVGTQYF	TGCGCCAGCAGCTTGGACAGGTCAAGAGTCGGGACCCAGTACTTC
TRBD1	TRBV6-6	TRBJ1-1	.	CASSYAGGRTEAFF	TGTGCCAGCAGTTACGCAGGGGGAAGGACTGAAGCTTTCTTT